This TCR beta chain was found in a study of blood T cell repertoires in COVID-19. Sequencing used immunoSEQ multiplex PCR; TCRdb keeps in-frame clones, though not all of them. The sample carries tens of thousands of clones, over 65% recorded once. Deletions cut 10 bases from V and 0 bases from J, with 17 bases between. The CDR3 contains 15 residues. Germline CDR1 reads SGHRS; CDR2 reads YFSETQ. This clone was counted at least ten times. The clonotype was recovered from a woman in her sixties or seventies with acute or convalescent COVID-19. V is TRBV5-1 and J is TRBJ2-4; D possibly matches TRBD1 or TRBD2 (6 bases each). The sample comprised peripheral blood. In nucleotides, the CDR3 is TGCGCCCGCACAGGGTCGGGGGTAGCCAAAAACATTCAGTACTTC. It yields the protein CARTGSGVAKNIQYF. Based on the CDR3 plus reference TRBV5-1 and TRBJ2-4, the full variable domain is KAGVTQTPRYLIKTRGQQVTLSCSPISGHRSVSWYQQTPGQGLQFLFEYFSETQRNKGNFPGRFSGRQFSNSRSEMNVSTLELGDSALYLCARTGSGVAKNIQYFGAGTRLSVL.